This T cell receptor (beta chain) was found in a study of human T cells and chemical hapten exposure. The sample's time point: patch test 1, 2 weeks after DPC sensitization. Treatment: therapeutic diphenylcyclopropenone sensitization with weekly scalp DPC. TCRdb itself ran the RACE reads through MiXCR, one entry per CDR3 protein. The sample lists some 400,000 distinct CDR3 sequences; roughly 5% were seen once. The sample in question was whole blood, obtained in connection with sensitization to the hapten diphenylcyclopropenone (DPC). This TCR derives from a woman aged 45-65 years with alopecia areata. Some clones in this sample may be carry-over from other donors' samples.

CDR3 protein: CASTVWASGTGELFF. The CDR3 DNA reads TGTGCCAGCACCGTCTGGGCTAGCGGGACCGGGGAGCTGTTTTTT. The chain uses TRBV6-5 and TRBJ2-2; 8 nucleotides line up with TRBD2. CDR3 length equals 15 residues. The trim removed 7 bases at V and 5 bases at J, leaving 9 bases unmatched. Per germline, CDR1 MNHEY and CDR2 SVGAGI.